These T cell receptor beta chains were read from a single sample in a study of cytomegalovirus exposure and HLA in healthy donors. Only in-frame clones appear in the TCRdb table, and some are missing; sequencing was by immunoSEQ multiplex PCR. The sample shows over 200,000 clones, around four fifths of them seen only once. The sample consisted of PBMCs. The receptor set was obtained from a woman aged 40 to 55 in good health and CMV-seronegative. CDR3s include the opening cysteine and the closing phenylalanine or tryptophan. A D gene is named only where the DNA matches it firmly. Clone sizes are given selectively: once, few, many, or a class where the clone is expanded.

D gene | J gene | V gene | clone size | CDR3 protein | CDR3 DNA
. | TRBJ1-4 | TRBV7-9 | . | CASSPRGTNEKLFF | TGTGCCAGCAGCCCACGGGGGACTAATGAAAAACTGTTTTTT
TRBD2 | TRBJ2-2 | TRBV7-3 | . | CASSPLVGGITGELFF | TGTGCCAGCAGCCCCCTCGTCGGGGGGATCACCGGGGAGCTGTTTTTT
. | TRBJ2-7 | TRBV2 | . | CASRGEGNYEQYF | TGTGCCAGCCGGGGTGAAGGGAACTACGAGCAGTACTTC
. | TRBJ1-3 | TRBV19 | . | CASSTGAAGNTIYF | TGTGCCAGTAGTACAGGGGCGGCCGGAAACACCATATATTTT
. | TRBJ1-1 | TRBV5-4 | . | CASSLGGIEAFF | TGTGCCAGCAGCTTGGGAGGGATCGAAGCTTTCTTT
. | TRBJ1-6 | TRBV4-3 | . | CASSQDAGNSPLHF | TGCGCCAGCAGCCAAGATGCGGGGAATTCACCCCTCCACTTT
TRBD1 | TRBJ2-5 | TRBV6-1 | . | CASCRDSQETQYF | TGTGCCAGTTGCCGGGACAGCCAAGAGACCCAGTACTTC
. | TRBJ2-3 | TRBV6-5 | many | CASSSLGRGTQYF | TGTGCCAGCAGTTCCTTGGGGAGGGGGACGCAGTATTTT
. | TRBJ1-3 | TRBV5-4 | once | CASSFPGGNTIYF | TGTGCCAGCAGCTTTCCAGGCGGAAACACCATATATTTT
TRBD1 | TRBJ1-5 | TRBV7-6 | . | CASSLADRGNQPQHF | TGTGCCAGCAGCTTGGCAGACAGGGGGAATCAGCCCCAGCATTTT
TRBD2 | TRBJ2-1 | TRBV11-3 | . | CASSFLAGGVYNEQFF | TGTGCCAGCAGCTTCCTGGCGGGGGGGGTTTACAATGAGCAGTTCTTC
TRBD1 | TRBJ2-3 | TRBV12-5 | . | CASGLGRTGGSDTQYF | TGTGCTAGTGGTTTGGGTCGGACAGGGGGATCAGATACGCAGTATTTT
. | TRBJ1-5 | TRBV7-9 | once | CASGLQGNQPQHF | TGTGCCAGCGGATTACAGGGAAATCAGCCCCAGCATTTT
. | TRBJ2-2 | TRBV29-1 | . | CSVEGQHTGELFF | TGCAGCGTTGAGGGACAACACACCGGGGAGCTGTTTTTT
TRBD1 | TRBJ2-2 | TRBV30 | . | CAWTRTGNTGELFF | TGTGCCTGGACACGGACAGGGAACACCGGGGAGCTGTTTTTT
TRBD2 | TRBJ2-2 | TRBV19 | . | CASSIYRGGTGELFF | TGTGCCAGTAGTATATATAGGGGAGGGACCGGGGAGCTGTTTTTT
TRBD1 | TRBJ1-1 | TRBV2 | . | CASTDRGRVAFF | TGTGCCAGCACTGACAGGGGGCGCGTGGCTTTCTTT
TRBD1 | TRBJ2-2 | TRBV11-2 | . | CASSLDRDTGELFF | TGTGCCAGCAGCCTCGACAGGGACACCGGGGAGCTGTTTTTT
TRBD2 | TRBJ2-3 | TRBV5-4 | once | CASSLLTSGGLDTQYF | TGTGCCAGCAGCCTATTGACTAGCGGGGGGTTAGATACGCAGTATTTT
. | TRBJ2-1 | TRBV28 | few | CASSPPGSTYNEQFF | TGTGCCAGCAGTCCACCGGGATCTACCTACAATGAGCAGTTCTTC
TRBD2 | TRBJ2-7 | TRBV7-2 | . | CASSLDGGGNYEQYF | TGTGCCAGCAGCTTAGATGGCGGGGGGAACTACGAGCAGTACTTC
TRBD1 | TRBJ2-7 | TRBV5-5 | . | CASSPWTGTYEQYF | TGTGCCAGCAGCCCTTGGACAGGGACCTACGAGCAGTACTTC
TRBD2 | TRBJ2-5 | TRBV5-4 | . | CASSSILAGEETQYF | TGTGCCAGCAGTTCGATTCTAGCGGGGGAAGAGACCCAGTACTTC
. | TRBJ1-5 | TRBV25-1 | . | CASSESRGNQPQHF | TGTGCCAGCAGTGAGTCTAGAGGCAATCAGCCCCAGCATTTT
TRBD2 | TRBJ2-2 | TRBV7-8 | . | CASSLRLAGNTGELFF | TGTGCCAGCAGCTTAAGACTAGCGGGTAACACCGGGGAGCTGTTTTTT
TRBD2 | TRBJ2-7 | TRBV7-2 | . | CASSKTSGGYEQYF | TGTGCCAGCAGCAAGACTAGCGGGGGCTACGAGCAGTACTTC
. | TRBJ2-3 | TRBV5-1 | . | CASSLTPGATDTQYF | TGCGCCAGCAGCTTGACTCCAGGGGCGACAGATACGCAGTATTTT
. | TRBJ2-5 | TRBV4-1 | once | CASSQSGAPQTQYF | TGCGCCAGCAGCCAATCTGGGGCTCCGCAGACCCAGTACTTC